This is a list of T cell receptor beta chains from one sample in a study of long-term antiretroviral therapy in people with HIV. Only in-frame clones appear in the TCRdb table, and some are missing; sequencing was by immunoSEQ multiplex PCR. Of tens of thousands of clones listed, around nine tenths are singletons. The sample here was unsorted PBMCs, taken 1.8 years after starting antiretroviral therapy. These receptors were taken from a young woman with HIV. CDR3s include the opening cysteine and the closing phenylalanine or tryptophan. Fields, in order: D gene, V gene, J gene, clone size, CDR3 DNA, CDR3 protein. A D gene is named only where the DNA matches it firmly. Clone size appears in some rows only: once, few, many, or a class for an expanded clone.

D: TRBD2
V: TRBV18
J: TRBJ2-7
size: .
DNA: TGTGCCAGCTCACCAGTCACGAGCGGGAGCTCCTACGAGCAGTACTTC
CDR3: CASSPVTSGSSYEQYF

D: .
V: TRBV28
J: TRBJ1-5
size: .
DNA: TGTGCCAGCAGAAAACCAGACAGATTAAATCAGCCCCAGCATTTT
CDR3: CASRKPDRLNQPQHF

D: .
V: TRBV5-8
J: TRBJ1-2
size: .
DNA: TGTGCCAGCAGCTTGGAGGGGACCCGTATGAGGGGCTACACCTTC
CDR3: CASSLEGTRMRGYTF

D: TRBD1
V: TRBV7-2
J: TRBJ1-2
size: .
DNA: TGTGCCAGCAGCTTAGTAGGGACAGAAGTAAACTATGGCTACACCTTC
CDR3: CASSLVGTEVNYGYTF

D: TRBD2
V: TRBV28
J: TRBJ2-5
size: .
DNA: TGTGCCAGCAGTTTATTGGCGGGAGGTGACCCAGAGACCCAGTACTTC
CDR3: CASSLLAGGDPETQYF

D: .
V: TRBV4-3
J: TRBJ2-7
size: .
DNA: TGCGCCAGCAGCCAAGTGTCAGGTGTCTCCTACGAGCAGTACTTC
CDR3: CASSQVSGVSYEQYF

D: TRBD1
V: TRBV6-1
J: TRBJ2-2
size: .
DNA: TGTGCCAGCAGTGAACCCGGGACAGGGGAGTGGGAGCTGTTTTTT
CDR3: CASSEPGTGEWELFF

D: TRBD2
V: TRBV7-3
J: TRBJ2-1
size: .
DNA: TGTGCCAGCAGCGCTGAAGGAGCGGGGGGAGACAATGAGCAGTTCTTC
CDR3: CASSAEGAGGDNEQFF

D: .
V: TRBV6-1
J: TRBJ1-1
size: .
DNA: TGTGCCAGCAGTGAACGTGGGGGAAACACTGAAGCTTTCTTT
CDR3: CASSERGGNTEAFF

D: TRBD2
V: TRBV18
J: TRBJ2-5
size: .
DNA: TGTGCCAGCTCAGCTAGCGGTCGCCAAGAGACCCAGTACTTC
CDR3: CASSASGRQETQYF

D: TRBD1
V: TRBV28
J: TRBJ2-5
size: .
DNA: TGTGCCAGCAGTTTATCCCCCGGGACAGGGAACCAAGAGACCCAGTACTTC
CDR3: CASSLSPGTGNQETQYF

D: TRBD1
V: TRBV10-2
J: TRBJ1-4
size: .
DNA: TGCGCCAGCAGTATTGACAGGGTTAATGAAAAACTGTTTTTT
CDR3: CASSIDRVNEKLFF

D: .
V: TRBV19
J: TRBJ2-3
size: .
DNA: TGTGCCAGTAGTATAAGCACAGATACGCAGTATTTT
CDR3: CASSISTDTQYF

D: .
V: TRBV6-5
J: TRBJ2-1
size: .
DNA: TGTGCCAGCAGTGCGGGGAATGAGCAGTTCTTC
CDR3: CASSAGNEQFF

D: .
V: TRBV11-2
J: TRBJ2-7
size: .
DNA: TGTGCCAGCAGTCAAAGGCTCTACGAGCAGTACTTC
CDR3: CASSQRLYEQYF

D: .
V: TRBV6-5
J: TRBJ2-7
size: few
DNA: TGTGCCAGCAGTTACTCTTCCCAGTATTTCGAGCAGTACTTC
CDR3: CASSYSSQYFEQYF

D: .
V: TRBV7-3
J: TRBJ2-7
size: .
DNA: TGTGCCAGCAGCCAGGTCGGAGACTACGAGCAGTACTTC
CDR3: CASSQVGDYEQYF

D: .
V: TRBV4-3
J: TRBJ2-3
size: .
DNA: TGCGCCAGCAGCCAACTGGGGGTGGGGGGAGAGGCCCGGGGTACGCAGTATTTT
CDR3: CASSQLGVGGEARGTQYF

D: .
V: TRBV7-2
J: TRBJ2-7
size: .
DNA: TGTGCCAGCAGCTCCGGACTAGGGGGGGGTCGCGAGCAGTACTTC
CDR3: CASSSGLGGGREQYF

D: .
V: TRBV11-1
J: TRBJ2-7
size: .
DNA: TGTGCCAGCAGCCCTTTCAGCAGGGGCAGCTCCTACGAGCAGTACTTC
CDR3: CASSPFSRGSSYEQYF

D: .
V: TRBV5-1
J: TRBJ2-7
size: once
DNA: TGCGCCAGCAGCTCAGAACCGGACGCGCGAGGCGAGCAGTACTTC
CDR3: CASSSEPDARGEQYF

D: .
V: TRBV4-3
J: TRBJ1-4
size: .
DNA: TGCGCCAGCAGCCAAGACCCGGGCAGCCTTGCAACTAATGAAAAACTGTTTTTT
CDR3: CASSQDPGSLATNEKLFF

D: .
V: TRBV25-1
J: TRBJ2-7
size: .
DNA: TGTGCCAGCAGTGCGGTGTACGAGCAGTACTTC
CDR3: CASSAVYEQYF

D: .
V: TRBV7-9
J: TRBJ2-1
size: few
DNA: TGTGCCAGCAGCTCGCCTCCTAGCGTGAATGAGCAGTTCTTC
CDR3: CASSSPPSVNEQFF

D: TRBD2
V: TRBV28
J: TRBJ2-3
size: .
DNA: TGTGCCAGCAGTTTAGAGCGGGACACAGATACGCAGTATTTT
CDR3: CASSLERDTDTQYF

D: TRBD1
V: TRBV10-3
J: TRBJ1-5
size: .
DNA: TGTGCCATCAGTGATCTCGACAGGGATTATCAGCCCCAGCATTTT
CDR3: CAISDLDRDYQPQHF

D: .
V: TRBV7-9
J: TRBJ1-2
size: once
DNA: TGTGCCAGCAGCTTACAGGGGACTGGCTACACCTTC
CDR3: CASSLQGTGYTF

D: .
V: TRBV6-1
J: TRBJ2-1
size: .
DNA: TGTGCCAGCAGTGAAGCTATGGGGGAGTGGGGTGAGCAGTTCTTC
CDR3: CASSEAMGEWGEQFF

D: .
V: TRBV7-2
J: TRBJ2-2
size: .
DNA: TGTGCCAGCAGCCCAGCCGGACTAAACACCGGGGAGCTGTTTTTT
CDR3: CASSPAGLNTGELFF

D: .
V: TRBV5-1
J: TRBJ2-3
size: .
DNA: TGCGCCAGCAGCCCACCCGGTGGGGAAGATACGCAGTATTTT
CDR3: CASSPPGGEDTQYF

D: .
V: TRBV18
J: TRBJ1-2
size: .
DNA: TGTGCCAGCTCACCACTGTCAGAGAACTATGGCTACACCTTC
CDR3: CASSPLSENYGYTF

D: TRBD1
V: TRBV18
J: TRBJ2-7
size: .
DNA: TGTGCCAGCTCACCAATGGGACAGGGTGGCCCCTACGAGCAGTACTTC
CDR3: CASSPMGQGGPYEQYF

D: .
V: TRBV5-1
J: TRBJ2-3
size: .
DNA: TGCGCCAGCAATGACGGTAATCCCACAGATACGCAGTATTTT
CDR3: CASNDGNPTDTQYF

D: .
V: TRBV7-6
J: TRBJ1-3
size: .
DNA: TGTGCCAGCAGCCAAAGCGGGACACTTGGAAACACCATATATTTT
CDR3: CASSQSGTLGNTIYF

D: .
V: TRBV9
J: TRBJ1-5
size: .
DNA: TGTGCCAGCAGCGTAGAGGCTACTTACGAGGGCAATCAGCCCCAGCATTTT
CDR3: CASSVEATYEGNQPQHF

D: .
V: TRBV11-3
J: TRBJ1-1
size: .
DNA: TGTGCCAGCACCAGGGTTTGCGCTTTCTTT
CDR3: CASTRVCAFF

D: TRBD1
V: TRBV5-1
J: TRBJ2-7
size: .
DNA: TGCGCCAGCAGCTCGGGCCGATCGGGACAGGGGAGCGAGCAGTACTTC
CDR3: CASSSGRSGQGSEQYF

D: TRBD1
V: TRBV6-1
J: TRBJ1-4
size: .
DNA: TGTGCCAGCAGTGTCAGCGACAGGGGGCAATCTAATGAAAAACTGTTTTTT
CDR3: CASSVSDRGQSNEKLFF

D: TRBD2
V: TRBV5-1
J: TRBJ2-5
size: .
DNA: TGCGCCAGCAGCTGGAGGGCGGGAGGCCCACAAGAGACCCAGTACTTC
CDR3: CASSWRAGGPQETQYF

D: .
V: TRBV6-6
J: TRBJ1-2
size: .
DNA: TGTGCCAGCAGTTACTCGACAGACCTCTATGGCTACACCTTC
CDR3: CASSYSTDLYGYTF

D: .
V: TRBV6-6
J: TRBJ2-1
size: .
DNA: TGTGCCAGCAGTCCCACGGGGGAGCAGTTCTTC
CDR3: CASSPTGEQFF

D: TRBD1
V: TRBV4-2
J: TRBJ1-1
size: .
DNA: TGTGCCAGCAGCCAAGGAACAGGACAGGTCTACACTGAAGCTTTCTTT
CDR3: CASSQGTGQVYTEAFF

D: TRBD2
V: TRBV7-8
J: TRBJ2-1
size: .
DNA: TGTGCCAGCAGCCTACAAGGACTAGCGGGAAAGGGCCCGTTCTTC
CDR3: CASSLQGLAGKGPFF

D: .
V: TRBV11-1
J: TRBJ1-5
size: .
DNA: TGTGCCAGCAGCTTAGTAGGCGGGGAAAATCAGCCCCAGCATTTT
CDR3: CASSLVGGENQPQHF

D: .
V: TRBV11-2
J: TRBJ2-6
size: .
DNA: TGTGCCAGCAGCTTAGGTAGAGCTGGGGCCAACGTCCTGACTTTC
CDR3: CASSLGRAGANVLTF

D: TRBD2
V: TRBV10-3
J: TRBJ2-1
size: .
DNA: TGTGCCATCAGTGGTGGCGGGAGGGTCAATGAGCAGTTCTTC
CDR3: CAISGGGRVNEQFF

D: .
V: TRBV4-1
J: TRBJ2-7
size: .
DNA: TGCGCCAGCAGCCAAGTTCCGACTGCATCCTACGAGCAGTACTTC
CDR3: CASSQVPTASYEQYF

D: .
V: TRBV27
J: TRBJ1-3
size: .
DNA: TGTGCCAGCAGTTTATCGGGCGGCCGCCCCCCTGGAAACACCATATATTTT
CDR3: CASSLSGGRPPGNTIYF

D: .
V: TRBV6-6
J: TRBJ1-4
size: .
DNA: TGTGCCAGCAGTTACGGTCAGTCTAATGAAAAACTGTTTTTT
CDR3: CASSYGQSNEKLFF

D: .
V: TRBV11-1
J: TRBJ2-2
size: .
DNA: TGTGCCAGCAGCTTACCCGCCAAAAGGGAGCTGTTTTTT
CDR3: CASSLPAKRELFF

D: .
V: TRBV5-3
J: TRBJ2-3
size: .
DNA: TGTGCCAGAAGCTTGCCCCAGCGGGCCCTGACAGAAACGCAGTATTTT
CDR3: CARSLPQRALTETQYF

D: TRBD1
V: TRBV11-2
J: TRBJ1-4
size: .
DNA: TGTGCCAGCAGCTTGGCTACAGGGGGAGTAAACGAAAAACTGTTTTTT
CDR3: CASSLATGGVNEKLFF

D: .
V: TRBV28
J: TRBJ2-7
size: .
DNA: TGTGCCAGCAGCACGGGGTGGCTCTCCTACGAGCAGTACTTC
CDR3: CASSTGWLSYEQYF

D: .
V: TRBV4-3
J: TRBJ2-7
size: .
DNA: TGCGCCAGCAGCCAGGATGGGACCTTATACGAGCAGTACTTC
CDR3: CASSQDGTLYEQYF

D: .
V: TRBV7-8
J: TRBJ1-5
size: .
DNA: TGTGCCAGCAGCTTAGGGGTTGGGGAGCGGTCATTGAGGGCCCAGCATTTT
CDR3: CASSLGVGERSLRAQHF

D: TRBD1
V: TRBV29-1
J: TRBJ1-3
size: .
DNA: TGCAGCGTTGGTCAGGGGGCGGGAGGAAACACCATATATTTT
CDR3: CSVGQGAGGNTIYF